A selection of T cell receptor beta chains follows, all from one sample in a study of blood T cell repertoires in COVID-19. Sequencing was performed with immunoSEQ multiplex PCR; in TCRdb, only in-frame clones are kept and a portion is missing. The sample consists of 350,000 to 450,000 clones, around 92% of them appearing once. The specimen was peripheral blood. These receptors were taken from a man aged 35 to 55 with acute or convalescent COVID-19. The CDR3 runs from the conserved cysteine through the conserved F or W. D genes are given only for firm matches. Only some rows state a clone size, as once, few, many or a class for expanded clones.

j_call d_call v_call clone_size cdr3_nt cdr3_aa
TRBJ2-2 TRBD1 TRBV18 NA TGTGCCAGCTCACCGCTTGACAGGGTCACCGGGGAGCTGTTTTTT CASSPLDRVTGELFF
TRBJ1-3 TRBD1 TRBV10-3 NA TGTGCCGTAAACAGGGGCTCTGGAAACACCATATATTTT CAVNRGSGNTIYF
TRBJ1-1 NA TRBV3-1/TRBV3-2 NA TGTGCCAGCAGCCATGGCCCCGGGGGGAGCACTGAAGCTTTCTTT CASSHGPGGSTEAFF
TRBJ1-1 NA TRBV7-9 NA TGTGCCAGCAGCAGTAGGCCGAGGTCTAACACTGAAGCTTTCTTT CASSSRPRSNTEAFF
TRBJ1-4 NA TRBV11-2 once TGTGCCAGCAGCTTGCAGGGGCTGGGTGAAAAACTGTTTTTT CASSLQGLGEKLFF
TRBJ2-2 NA TRBV11-3 NA TGTGCCAGCAGCCCGGGCCCTCAGGGCTCCGGGGAGCTGTTTTTT CASSPGPQGSGELFF
TRBJ1-2 NA TRBV6-5 few TGTGCCAGCAGTTACTCAACGGGGTCTAGCTATGGCTACACCTTC CASSYSTGSSYGYTF
TRBJ2-4 NA TRBV11-2 NA TGTGCCAGCAGCTTGCAGGGGGGACCGGAAAACATTCAGTACTTC CASSLQGGPENIQYF
TRBJ2-7 NA TRBV4-2 NA TGTGCCAGCAGCCAGGAGGGGACAGTTTCTTTTCCCTACGAGCAGTACTTC CASSQEGTVSFPYEQYF
TRBJ2-1 TRBD2 TRBV10-3 NA TGTGCCATCCGCCGGGAGGGGCGGTTAGAAAATGAGCAGTTCTTC CAIRREGRLENEQFF
TRBJ2-7 NA TRBV12-3/TRBV12-4 NA TGTGCCAGCACCCTAGGGGACTACGAGCAGTACTTC CASTLGDYEQYF